What follows describes a single TCR beta chain. This clone's antigen is unknown. Nothing much larger sits one base from this clone, and base qualities are not available. Using the deep immunoSEQ assay, TCR CDR3 regions were amplified from genomic DNA by multiplex PCR. For each cell subset, the extracted genomic DNA was distributed evenly across all wells of several immunoSEQ 96-well plates, and each plate served as one replicate. For sorted subsets, each replicate PCR was loaded with around 220 ng genomic DNA, equivalent to 30,000 or so T cell genomes. Purified libraries were quantified with a Qubit 3.0 fluorometer, sized on a Bioanalyzer 2100, and re-quantified with the KAPA Library Quantification kit. A separate single-read 150-cycle Illumina NextSeq 550 flow cell was used to sequence each immunoSEQ 96-well plate. In the source study's methods: The immunoSEQ output contained only junctional sequences without quality scores, so filtering could not match that applied to full-length reads. Sequences were annotated with PyIR, a Python wrapper for IgBLAST v1.9, and V/J genes and CDR3 were assigned using IMGT germline references. Reads with weak V/J assignments (E-value above 1e-6), missing CDR3, stop codons, out-of-frame junctions, or ambiguous translated residues were removed. V3J clonotypes were defined by identical inferred V gene, J gene, and CDR3 amino acid sequence. Percentage overlap between repertoires was computed as shared unique clonotypes divided by the size of the smaller repertoire. Three approaches were used to assess repertoire richness: RTK rarefaction, the Chao1 estimator, and Recon v2.1 estimates of unobserved clonotypes. Generation probabilities for all TCRbeta clonotypes obtained by the gDNA method from several donors were computed using OLGA. Here the immuneACCESS table is served through TCRdb, limited to in-frame sequences with V and J called. Missing clones are a known gap in these copies; in checked studies unresolved V genes cover under half, and the rest lacks a known reason. V, J and clone size are those of that table, while D and trimming were read from the DNA. The sample includes millions of clones, with more than 85% observed a single time. Around 0.4% of the sample rests with the top ten.

CDR1 is given as LNHNV and CDR2 as YYDKDF, both from the germline V gene (reference sequence). The CDR3 contains 19 residues, cysteine and phenylalanine counted. This entry keeps only the CDR3 DNA: 57 bases, framed from base 1. Unmatched junction bases come to 17, with V trimmed by 5 bases and J by 5 bases. The sample comes from a study of shared clonotypes between healthy human individuals (TCRdb year 2020). Regarding the study in general: A few men and a couple of women, aged 18 to 49 years, made up the cohort. Different laboratories and diverse techniques were used to prepare libraries and sequence TCR repertoires, to increase sequencing depth and limit assay-specific biases. For each donor, CD4 naive and CD4 memory were each given three plates, CD8 naive was given two plates, and CD8 memory was given one plate. Per donor, leukapheresis produced somewhere between about 0.8 and 9.5 billion PBMCs. To estimate repertoire size and how much clonotypes are shared between individuals, the study performed deep sequencing of blood TCR repertoires from a few healthy adults.

The donors were healthy, HIV-negative adults with no recently reported acute infections or vaccinations. Every donor was a Caucasian adult living in Nashville, Tennessee, USA. CD4+ T cells were enriched through magnetic negative selection, after which naive cells were positively selected on CD45RA and the remaining negative fraction served as the memory subset. Blood was collected by leukapheresis, and PBMCs were isolated by Ficoll-Histopaque density gradient centrifugation and then cryopreserved in liquid nitrogen vapor phase. Analytical flow cytometry was used to check the purity and quantity of each magnetically sorted T cell population. Genomic DNA was isolated from each sorted fraction and quantified by UV absorbance on a Nanodrop 2000c. Findings and caveats that apply to the study as a whole: The genetic and exposure-history diversity represented was limited by the small number of donors. Based on pairwise subsampling, the degree of clonotype sharing among donors was expected to be affected by sequencing depth. Sampling was limited to blood, and TCR repertoires in tissue likely differ from TCR repertoires in blood. Clonotypes shared by all four sorted-subset donors showed higher generation probabilities than non-shared clonotypes. Larger estimated clonotype richness was generally found for naive subsets than for memory subsets. Incomplete sequencing was indicated by rarefaction of sorted-subset datasets, despite the large sequencing depth. About 4.5% of naive CD4, 3.5% of naive CD8, about 2.1% of memory CD4, and 0.4% of memory CD8 clonotypes were shared across four donors.

Sequencing was done on a sample of naive CD4+ T cells from PBMCs. What the cell subset or site label conveys for this sample: CD45RA+ positively selected. The V and J segments used are TRBV15 and TRBJ2-7, and TRBD2 matches 14 of the central bases. This receptor was taken from a man between 18 and 29 years old in good health. Some clones in this sample may be carry-over from other donors' samples. The nucleotide sequence reads as follows: TGTGCCACCAGCCCGACGGGCCGACTAGCGGGAGGGACCCTGGACGAGCAGTACTTC. It specifies CATSPTGRLAGGTLDEQYF.